In this sample, the clone carrying this T cell receptor beta chain turned up a few times. The record originates from a study of blood T cell repertoires in COVID-19. For the study at large: Samples taken during acute and convalescent COVID-19 were collected in the United States, Italy and Spain. Sample material is recorded as cDNA or gDNA derived from T cells, B-cell-depleted T cells, or PBMCs.

Per the authors' pipeline: Using reference gene primer amplification, nucleated cell counts were estimated. The data were produced by immunoSEQ multiplex PCR, yet TCRdb's version contains in-frame clones alone and is incomplete. The V and J calls and clone size come from that table; D and trimming were worked out from the DNA. The data contain a few hundred thousand clones, roughly 84% of them seen just once; the ten biggest clones take up approximately 4%. What was sequenced was peripheral blood. This TCR was recovered from a man in his 60s with acute or convalescent COVID-19.

This CDR3 is CASSQAAGTGSPGANVLTF. The CDR3 DNA is TGCGCCAGCAGCCAAGCCGCCGGGACAGGGTCCCCTGGGGCCAACGTCCTGACTTTC. The J gene is TRBJ2-6, the V gene TRBV4-3; TRBD1 aligns across 9 bases. This CDR3 contains 19 residues. Looked up from germline, CDR1 is LGHNA and CDR2 is YSLEER. V lost 1 base to trimming and J lost 2 bases; unmatched junction nucleotides: 9.